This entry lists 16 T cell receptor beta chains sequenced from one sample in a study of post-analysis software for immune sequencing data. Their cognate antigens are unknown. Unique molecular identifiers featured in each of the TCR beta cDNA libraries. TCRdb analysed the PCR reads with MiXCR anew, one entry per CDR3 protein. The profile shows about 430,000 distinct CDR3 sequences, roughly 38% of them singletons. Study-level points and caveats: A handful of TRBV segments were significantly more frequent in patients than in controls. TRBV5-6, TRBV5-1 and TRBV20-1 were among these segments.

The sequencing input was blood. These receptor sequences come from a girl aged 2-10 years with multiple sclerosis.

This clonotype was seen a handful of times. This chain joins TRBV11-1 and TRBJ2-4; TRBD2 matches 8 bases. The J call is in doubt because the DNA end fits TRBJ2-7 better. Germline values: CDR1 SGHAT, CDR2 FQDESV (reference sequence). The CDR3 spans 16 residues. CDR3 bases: TGTGCCAGCAGCTTTGAGGGTACTAGCGGAACCTACGAGCAGTACTTC. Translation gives CASSFEGTSGTYEQYF.

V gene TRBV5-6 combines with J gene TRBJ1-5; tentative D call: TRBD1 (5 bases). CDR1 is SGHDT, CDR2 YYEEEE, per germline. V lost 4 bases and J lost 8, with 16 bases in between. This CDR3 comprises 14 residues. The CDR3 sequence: CASSVLGEAKPQHF. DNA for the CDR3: TGTGCCAGCAGCGTATTAGGGGAGGCGAAGCCCCAGCATTTT.

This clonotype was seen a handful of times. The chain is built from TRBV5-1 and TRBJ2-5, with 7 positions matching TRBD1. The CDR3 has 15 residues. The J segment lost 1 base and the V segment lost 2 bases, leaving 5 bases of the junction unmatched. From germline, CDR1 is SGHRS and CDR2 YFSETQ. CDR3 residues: CASSFLTGFQETQYF. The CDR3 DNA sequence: TGCGCCAGCAGCTTCCTGACAGGGTTCCAAGAGACCCAGTACTTC.

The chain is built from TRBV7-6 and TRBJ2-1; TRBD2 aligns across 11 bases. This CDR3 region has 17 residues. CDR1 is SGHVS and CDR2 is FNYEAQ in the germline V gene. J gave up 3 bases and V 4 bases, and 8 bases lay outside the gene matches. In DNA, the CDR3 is TGTGCCAGCAGCTCTGACCCCGGGACTAGCGGCTACAATGAGCAGTTCTTC. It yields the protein CASSSDPGTSGYNEQFF.

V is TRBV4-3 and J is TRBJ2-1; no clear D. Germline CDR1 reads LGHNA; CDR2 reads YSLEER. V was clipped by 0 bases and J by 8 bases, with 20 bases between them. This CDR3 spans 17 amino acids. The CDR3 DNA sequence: TGCGCCAGCAGCCAAGAGTGGGGTTCTCTTAATTGGCATGAGCAGTTCTTC. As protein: CASSQEWGSLNWHEQFF.

CDR3 residues: CASSLWQGNEKLFF. The CDR3 DNA reads as TGTGCCAGCAGTTTATGGCAGGGAAATGAAAAACTGTTTTTT. The chain is built from TRBV12-3 or TRBV12-4 and TRBJ1-4; D is possibly TRBD1 (5 bases). V was shortened by 2 bases and J by 5 bases, with 9 bases between the two germline ends. The CDR3 loop spans 14 amino acids.

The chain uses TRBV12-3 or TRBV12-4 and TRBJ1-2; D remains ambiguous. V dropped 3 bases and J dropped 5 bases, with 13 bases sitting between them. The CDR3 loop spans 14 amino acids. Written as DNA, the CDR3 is TGTGCCAGCAGTTTGGCGCGGAGAGGTTATGGCTACACCTTC. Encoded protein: CASSLARRGYGYTF.

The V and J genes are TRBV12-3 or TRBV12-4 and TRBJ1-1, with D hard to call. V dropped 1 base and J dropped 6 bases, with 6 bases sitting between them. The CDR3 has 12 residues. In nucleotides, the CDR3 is TGTGCCAGCAGTTTAGAGTGGGCTGAAGCTTTCTTT. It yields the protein CASSLEWAEAFF.

The CDR3 DNA reads TGTGCCAGCAGCCGACAACAAGGAAGGACCGTTGGGGAGACCCAGTACTTC. Amino acids: CASSRQQGRTVGETQYF. The chain couples TRBV4-2 to TRBJ2-4; D unresolved. The tail of the sequence fits TRBJ2-5 better, so the J call may be wrong. The V gene's germline CDR1 is LGHNA and CDR2 YNFKEQ. This CDR3 is 17 amino acids long.

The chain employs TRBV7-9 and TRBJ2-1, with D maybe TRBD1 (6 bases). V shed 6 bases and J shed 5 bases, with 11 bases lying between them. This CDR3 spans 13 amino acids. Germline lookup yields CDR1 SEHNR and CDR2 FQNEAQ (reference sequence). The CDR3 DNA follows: TGTGCCAGCAGGTCGGACAGAGACAATGAGCAGTTCTTC. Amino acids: CASRSDRDNEQFF.

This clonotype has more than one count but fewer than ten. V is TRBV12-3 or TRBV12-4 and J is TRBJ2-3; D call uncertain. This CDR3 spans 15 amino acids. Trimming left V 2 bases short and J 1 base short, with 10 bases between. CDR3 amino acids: CASSLNGFGTDTQYF. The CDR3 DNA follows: TGTGCCAGCAGTTTAAACGGTTTTGGCACAGATACGCAGTATTTT.

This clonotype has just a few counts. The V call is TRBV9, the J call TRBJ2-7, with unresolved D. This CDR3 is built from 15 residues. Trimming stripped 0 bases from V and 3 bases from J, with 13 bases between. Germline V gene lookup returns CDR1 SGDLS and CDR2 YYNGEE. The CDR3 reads CASSVGGKGNYEQYF. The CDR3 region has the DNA TGTGCCAGCAGCGTAGGCGGTAAAGGCAACTACGAGCAGTACTTC.

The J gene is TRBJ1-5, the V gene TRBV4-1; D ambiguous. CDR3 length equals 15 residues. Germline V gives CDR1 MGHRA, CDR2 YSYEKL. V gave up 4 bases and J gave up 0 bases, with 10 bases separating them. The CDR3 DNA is TGCGCCAGCAGCCTTCGGGGTGTTAGCAATCAGCCCCAGCATTTT. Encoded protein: CASSLRGVSNQPQHF.

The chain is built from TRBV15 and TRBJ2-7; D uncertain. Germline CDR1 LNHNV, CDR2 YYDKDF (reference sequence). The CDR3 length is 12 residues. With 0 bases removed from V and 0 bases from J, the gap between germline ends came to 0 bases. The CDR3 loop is CATSRDSYEQYF. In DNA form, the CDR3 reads TGTGCCACCAGCAGAGACTCCTACGAGCAGTACTTC.

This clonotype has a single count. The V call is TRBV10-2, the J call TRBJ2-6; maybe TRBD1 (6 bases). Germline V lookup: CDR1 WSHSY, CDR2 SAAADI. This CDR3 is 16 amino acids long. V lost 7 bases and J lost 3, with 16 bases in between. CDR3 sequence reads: CASTEQGLGGANVLTF. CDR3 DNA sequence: TGCGCCAGCACAGAACAGGGTTTAGGTGGGGCCAACGTCCTGACTTTC.

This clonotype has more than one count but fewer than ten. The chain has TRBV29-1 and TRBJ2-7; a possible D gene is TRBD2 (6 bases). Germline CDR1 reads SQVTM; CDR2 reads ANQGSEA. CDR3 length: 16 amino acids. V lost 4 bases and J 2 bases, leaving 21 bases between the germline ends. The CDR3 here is CSVGFLRDSRTYEQYF. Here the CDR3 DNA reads TGCAGCGTTGGGTTCCTCCGGGACTCAAGAACCTACGAGCAGTACTTC.